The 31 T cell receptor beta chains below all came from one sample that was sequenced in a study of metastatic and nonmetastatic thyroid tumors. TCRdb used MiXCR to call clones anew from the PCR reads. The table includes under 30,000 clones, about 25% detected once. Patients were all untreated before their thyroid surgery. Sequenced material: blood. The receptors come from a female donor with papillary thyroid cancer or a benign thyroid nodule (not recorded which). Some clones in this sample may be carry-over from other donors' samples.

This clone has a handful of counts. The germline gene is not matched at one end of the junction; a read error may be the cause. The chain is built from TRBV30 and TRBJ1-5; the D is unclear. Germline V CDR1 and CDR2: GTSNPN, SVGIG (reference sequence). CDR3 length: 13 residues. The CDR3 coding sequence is TGTGCCGGGAGTGTCCGGGAGAATCAGCCCCCGCATTTT. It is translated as CAGSVRENQPPHF.

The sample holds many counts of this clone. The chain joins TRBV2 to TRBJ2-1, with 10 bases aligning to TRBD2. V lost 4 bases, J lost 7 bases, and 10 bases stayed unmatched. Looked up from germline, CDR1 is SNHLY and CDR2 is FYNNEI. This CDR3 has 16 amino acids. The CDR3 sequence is CASSVLWTSGRNEQFF. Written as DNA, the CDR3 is TGTGCCAGCAGTGTACTTTGGACTAGCGGTAGAAATGAGCAGTTCTTC.

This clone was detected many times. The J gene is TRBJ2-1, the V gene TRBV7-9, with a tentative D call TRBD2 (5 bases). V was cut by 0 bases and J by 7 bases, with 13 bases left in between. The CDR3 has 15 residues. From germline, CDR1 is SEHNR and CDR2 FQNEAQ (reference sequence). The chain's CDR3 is CASSLARLAINEQFF. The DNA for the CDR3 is TGTGCCAGCAGCTTAGCGCGGCTAGCTATTAATGAGCAGTTCTTC.

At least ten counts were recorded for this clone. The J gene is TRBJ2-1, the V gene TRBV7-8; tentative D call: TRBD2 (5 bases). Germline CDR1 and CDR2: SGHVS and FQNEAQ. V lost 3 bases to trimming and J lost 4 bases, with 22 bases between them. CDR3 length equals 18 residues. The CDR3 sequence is CASSLTPGGTETYNEQFF. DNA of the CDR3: TGTGCCAGCAGCTTGACCCCCGGAGGCACAGAAACGTACAATGAGCAGTTCTTC.

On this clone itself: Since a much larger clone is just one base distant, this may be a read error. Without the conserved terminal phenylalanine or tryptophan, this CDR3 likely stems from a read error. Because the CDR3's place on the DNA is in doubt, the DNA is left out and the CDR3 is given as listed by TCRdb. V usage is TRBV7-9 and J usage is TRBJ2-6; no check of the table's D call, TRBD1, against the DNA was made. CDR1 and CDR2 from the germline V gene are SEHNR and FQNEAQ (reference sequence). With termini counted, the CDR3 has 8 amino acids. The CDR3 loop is CASIPFRV.

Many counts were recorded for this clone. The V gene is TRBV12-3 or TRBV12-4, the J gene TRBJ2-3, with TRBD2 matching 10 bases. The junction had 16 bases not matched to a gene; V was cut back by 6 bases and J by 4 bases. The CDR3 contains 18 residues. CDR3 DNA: TGTGCCAGCAGCATAACAGTTAGCGGGGGGCCGAGGCCAGATACGCAGTATTTT. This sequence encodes CASSITVSGGPRPDTQYF.

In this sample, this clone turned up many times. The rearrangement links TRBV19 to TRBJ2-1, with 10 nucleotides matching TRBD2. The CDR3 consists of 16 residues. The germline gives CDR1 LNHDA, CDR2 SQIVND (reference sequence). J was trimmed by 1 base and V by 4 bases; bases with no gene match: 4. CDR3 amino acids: CASSRGLADSYNEQFF. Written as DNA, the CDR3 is TGTGCCAGTAGTAGAGGACTAGCGGATTCCTACAATGAGCAGTTCTTC. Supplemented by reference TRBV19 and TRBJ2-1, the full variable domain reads DGGITQSPKYLFRKEGQNVTLSCEQNLNHDAMYWYRQDPGQGLRLIYYSQIVNDFQKGDIAEGYSVSREKKESFPLTVTSAQKNPTAFYLCASSRGLADSYNEQFFGPGTRLTVL.

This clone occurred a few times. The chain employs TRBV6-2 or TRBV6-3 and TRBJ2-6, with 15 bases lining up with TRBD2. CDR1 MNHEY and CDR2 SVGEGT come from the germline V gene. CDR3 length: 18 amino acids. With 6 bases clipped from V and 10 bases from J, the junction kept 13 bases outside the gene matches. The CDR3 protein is CASSLGLAGGHGTNVLTF. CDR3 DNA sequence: TGTGCCAGCAGCCTCGGACTAGCGGGAGGGCATGGGACAAACGTCCTGACTTTC.

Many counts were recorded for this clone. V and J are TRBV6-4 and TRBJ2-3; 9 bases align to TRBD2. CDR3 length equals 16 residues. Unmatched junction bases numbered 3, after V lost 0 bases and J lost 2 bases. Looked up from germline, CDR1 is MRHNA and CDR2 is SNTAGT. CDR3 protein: CASSDSAGGATDTQYF. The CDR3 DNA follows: TGTGCCAGCAGTGACTCAGCGGGAGGCGCCACAGATACGCAGTATTTT.

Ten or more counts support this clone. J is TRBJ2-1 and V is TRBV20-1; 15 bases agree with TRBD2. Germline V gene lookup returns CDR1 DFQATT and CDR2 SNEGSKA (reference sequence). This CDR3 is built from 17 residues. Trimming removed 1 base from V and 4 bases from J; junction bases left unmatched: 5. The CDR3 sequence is CSARGTSGRVVYNEQFF. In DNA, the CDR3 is TGCAGTGCTAGAGGGACTAGCGGGAGGGTCGTTTACAATGAGCAGTTCTTC.

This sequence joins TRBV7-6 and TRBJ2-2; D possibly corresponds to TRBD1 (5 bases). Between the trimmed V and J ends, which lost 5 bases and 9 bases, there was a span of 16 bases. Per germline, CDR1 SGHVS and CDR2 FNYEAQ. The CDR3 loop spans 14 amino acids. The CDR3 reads CASSTHRQRRELFF. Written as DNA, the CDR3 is TGTGCCAGCAGCACCCATCGACAGCGCCGGGAGCTGTTTTTT. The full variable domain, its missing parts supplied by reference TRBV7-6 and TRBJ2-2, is GAGVSQSPRYKVTKRGQDVALRCDPISGHVSLYWYRQALGQGPEFLTYFNYEAQQDKSGLPNDRFSAERPEGSISTLTIQRTEQRDSAMYRCASSTHRQRRELFFGEGSRLTVL.

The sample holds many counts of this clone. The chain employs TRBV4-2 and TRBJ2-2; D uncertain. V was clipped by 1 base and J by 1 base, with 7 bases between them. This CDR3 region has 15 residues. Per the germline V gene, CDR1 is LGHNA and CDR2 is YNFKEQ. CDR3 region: CASSQAGQNTGELFF. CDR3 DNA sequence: TGTGCCAGCAGCCAAGCGGGCCAGAACACCGGGGAGCTGTTTTTT.

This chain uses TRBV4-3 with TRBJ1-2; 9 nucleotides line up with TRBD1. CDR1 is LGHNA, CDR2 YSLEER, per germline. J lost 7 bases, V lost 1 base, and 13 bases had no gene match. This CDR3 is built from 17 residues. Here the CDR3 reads CASSQVPSGTGFFGYTF. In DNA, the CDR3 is TGCGCCAGCAGCCAAGTACCCTCCGGGACAGGGTTTTTTGGCTACACCTTC.

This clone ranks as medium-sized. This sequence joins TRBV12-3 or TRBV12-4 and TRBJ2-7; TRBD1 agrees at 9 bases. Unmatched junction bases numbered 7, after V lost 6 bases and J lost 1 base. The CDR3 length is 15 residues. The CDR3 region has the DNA TGTGCCAGCAGCCTAGCCGGGACAGGGTCCTACGAGCAGTACTTC. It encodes CASSLAGTGSYEQYF.

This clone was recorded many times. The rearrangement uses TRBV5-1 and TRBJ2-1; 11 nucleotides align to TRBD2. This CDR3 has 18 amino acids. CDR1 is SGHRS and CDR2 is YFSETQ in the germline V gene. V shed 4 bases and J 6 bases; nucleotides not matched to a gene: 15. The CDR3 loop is CASSHHVAGGPSSNEQFF. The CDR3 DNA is TGCGCCAGCAGCCATCACGTAGCGGGAGGGCCAAGTAGCAATGAGCAGTTCTTC.

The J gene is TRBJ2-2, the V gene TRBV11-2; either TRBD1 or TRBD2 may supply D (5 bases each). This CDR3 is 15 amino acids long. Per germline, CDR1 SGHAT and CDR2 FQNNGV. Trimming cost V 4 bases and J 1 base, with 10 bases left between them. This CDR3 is CASSSGTRNTGELFF. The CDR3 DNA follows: TGTGCCAGCAGCTCCGGGACGAGGAACACCGGGGAGCTGTTTTTT.

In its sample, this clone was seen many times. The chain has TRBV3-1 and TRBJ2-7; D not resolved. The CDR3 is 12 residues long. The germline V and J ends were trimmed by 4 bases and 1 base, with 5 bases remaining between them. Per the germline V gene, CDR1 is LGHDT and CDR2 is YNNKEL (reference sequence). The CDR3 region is CASSLQSYEQYF. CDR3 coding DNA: TGTGCCAGCAGCCTCCAGTCCTACGAGCAGTACTTC.

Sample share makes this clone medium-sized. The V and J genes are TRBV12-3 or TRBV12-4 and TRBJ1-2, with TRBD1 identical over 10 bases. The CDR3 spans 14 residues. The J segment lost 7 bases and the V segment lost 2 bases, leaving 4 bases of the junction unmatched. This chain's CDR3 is CASSLMDRGFGYTF. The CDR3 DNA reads TGTGCCAGCAGTTTAATGGACAGGGGGTTTGGCTACACCTTC.

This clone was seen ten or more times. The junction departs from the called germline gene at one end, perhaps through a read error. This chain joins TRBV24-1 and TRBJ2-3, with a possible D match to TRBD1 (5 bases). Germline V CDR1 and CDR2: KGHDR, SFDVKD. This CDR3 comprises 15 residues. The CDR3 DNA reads TGTGCCACCGGTGACCAGGGTGAAGGCACAGATACGCAGTATTTT. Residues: CATGDQGEGTDTQYF.

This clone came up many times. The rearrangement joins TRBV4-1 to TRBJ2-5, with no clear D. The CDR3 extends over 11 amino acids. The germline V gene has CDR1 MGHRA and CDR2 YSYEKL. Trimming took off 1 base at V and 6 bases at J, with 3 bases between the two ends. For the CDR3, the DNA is TGCGCCAGCAGCCAAGCTCAGACCCAGTACTTC. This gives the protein CASSQAQTQYF.

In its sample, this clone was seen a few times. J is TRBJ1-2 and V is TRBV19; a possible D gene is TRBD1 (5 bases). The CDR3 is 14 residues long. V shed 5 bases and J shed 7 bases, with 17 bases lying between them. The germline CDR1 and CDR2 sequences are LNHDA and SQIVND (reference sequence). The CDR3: CASSAWGSGAGYTF. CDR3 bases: TGTGCCAGTAGTGCCTGGGGGTCTGGGGCTGGCTACACCTTC.

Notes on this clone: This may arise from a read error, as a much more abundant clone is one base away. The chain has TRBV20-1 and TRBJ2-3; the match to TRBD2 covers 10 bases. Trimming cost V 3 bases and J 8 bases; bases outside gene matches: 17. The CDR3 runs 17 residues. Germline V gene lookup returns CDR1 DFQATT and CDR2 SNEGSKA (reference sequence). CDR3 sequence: CSARGASGRLVWGTQYF. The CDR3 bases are TGCAGTGCTAGGGGGGCTAGCGGGAGACTGGTTTGGGGTACGCAGTATTTT.

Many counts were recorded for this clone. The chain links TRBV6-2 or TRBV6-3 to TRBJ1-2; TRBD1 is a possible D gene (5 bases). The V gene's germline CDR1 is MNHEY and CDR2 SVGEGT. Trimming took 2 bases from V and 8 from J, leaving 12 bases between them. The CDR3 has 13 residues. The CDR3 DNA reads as TGTGCCAGCAGTTACCGGGACCAGCGGGGCTACACCTTC. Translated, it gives CASSYRDQRGYTF.

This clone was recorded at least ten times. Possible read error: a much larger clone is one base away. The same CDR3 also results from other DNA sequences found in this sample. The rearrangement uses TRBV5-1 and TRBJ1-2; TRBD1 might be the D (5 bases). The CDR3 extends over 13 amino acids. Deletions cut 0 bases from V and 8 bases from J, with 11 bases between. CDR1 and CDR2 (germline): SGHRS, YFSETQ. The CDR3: CASSLDGGGGYTF. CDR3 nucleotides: TGCGCCAGCAGCTTGGACGGGGGGGGGGGCTACACCTTC.

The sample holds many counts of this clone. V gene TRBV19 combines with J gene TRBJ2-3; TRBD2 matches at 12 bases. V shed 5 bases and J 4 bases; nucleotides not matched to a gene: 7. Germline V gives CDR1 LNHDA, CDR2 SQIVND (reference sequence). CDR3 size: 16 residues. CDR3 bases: TGTGCCAGTAGTTCTCGACTAGCGGGAGACCCAGATACGCAGTATTTT. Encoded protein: CASSSRLAGDPDTQYF. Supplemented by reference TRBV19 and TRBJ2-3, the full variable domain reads DGGITQSPKYLFRKEGQNVTLSCEQNLNHDAMYWYRQDPGQGLRLIYYSQIVNDFQKGDIAEGYSVSREKKESFPLTVTSAQKNPTAFYLCASSSRLAGDPDTQYFGPGTRLTVL.

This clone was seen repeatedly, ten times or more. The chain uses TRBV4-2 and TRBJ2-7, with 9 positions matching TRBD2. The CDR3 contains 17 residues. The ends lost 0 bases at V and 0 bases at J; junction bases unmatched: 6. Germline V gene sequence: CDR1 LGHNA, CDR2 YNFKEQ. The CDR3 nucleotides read TGTGCCAGCAGCCAAGATGTCCTAGCGGGGACCTCCTACGAGCAGTACTTC. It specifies CASSQDVLAGTSYEQYF.

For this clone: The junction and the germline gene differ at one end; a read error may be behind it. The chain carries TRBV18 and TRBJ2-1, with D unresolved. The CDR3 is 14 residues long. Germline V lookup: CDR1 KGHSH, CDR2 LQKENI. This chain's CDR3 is CASLPRSTRNEQVF. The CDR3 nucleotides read TGTGCCAGCTTACCGCGTTCTACACGGAATGAGCAGGTCTTC.

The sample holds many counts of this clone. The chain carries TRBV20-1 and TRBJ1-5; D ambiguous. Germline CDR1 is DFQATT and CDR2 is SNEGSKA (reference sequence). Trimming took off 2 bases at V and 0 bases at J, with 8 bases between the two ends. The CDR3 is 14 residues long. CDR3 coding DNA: TGCAGTGCTAGAAGAAAGGATAGCAATCAGCCCCAGCATTTT. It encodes CSARRKDSNQPQHF.

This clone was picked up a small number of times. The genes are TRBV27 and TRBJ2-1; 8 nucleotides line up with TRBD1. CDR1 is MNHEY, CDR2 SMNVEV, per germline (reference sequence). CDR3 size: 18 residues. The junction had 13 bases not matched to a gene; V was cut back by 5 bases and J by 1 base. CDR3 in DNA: TGTGCCAGCAGTACCGTAACGCCGCGGACAGGGTCCTACAATGAGCAGTTCTTC. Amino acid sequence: CASSTVTPRTGSYNEQFF.

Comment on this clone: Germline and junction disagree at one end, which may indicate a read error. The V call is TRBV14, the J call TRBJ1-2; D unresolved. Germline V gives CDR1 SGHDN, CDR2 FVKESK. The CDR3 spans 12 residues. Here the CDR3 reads CASCQSNYGYTF. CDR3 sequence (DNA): TGTGCCAGCTGCCAATCTAACTATGGCTACACCTTC. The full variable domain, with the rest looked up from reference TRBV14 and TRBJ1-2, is EAGVTQFPSHSVIEKGQTVTLRCDPISGHDNLYWYRRVMGKEIKFLLHFVKESKQDESGMPNNRFLAERTGGTYSTLKVQPAELEDSGVYFCASCQSNYGYTFGSGTRLTVV.

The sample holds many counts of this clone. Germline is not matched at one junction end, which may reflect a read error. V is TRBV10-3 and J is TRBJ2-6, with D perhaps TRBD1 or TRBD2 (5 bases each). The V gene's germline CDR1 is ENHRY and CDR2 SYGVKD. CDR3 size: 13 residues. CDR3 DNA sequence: TGTGCTTCGGGGAAGGGTGGGGCCAACATCCTGACTTTC. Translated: CASGKGGANILTF.